The T cell receptor (beta chain) described here comes from a study of blood T cell repertoires in COVID-19. Study-level information: Sample material is recorded as cDNA or gDNA derived from T cells, B-cell-depleted T cells, or PBMCs.

The CDR3 is 15 residues long. Germline V lookup: CDR1 SGHAT, CDR2 FQNNGV. V lost 0 bases and J 6 bases, leaving 11 bases between the germline ends. The protocol was immunoSEQ multiplex PCR, while the TCRdb copy is restricted to in-frame clones and leaves out a portion. This sample has under 75,000 clones, with around 88% found just once. Sequencing was carried out using peripheral blood. This receptor was obtained from a human donor in a cohort sampled during active COVID-19. The chain couples TRBV11-2 to TRBJ2-2; possible D gene TRBD1, 6 bases. CDR3 loop: CASSLDQRGSGELFF. The CDR3 nucleotides read TGTGCCAGCAGCTTAGATCAGAGGGGGTCCGGGGAGCTGTTTTTT.